The 30 T cell receptor beta chains reported below all come from one sample, sequenced in a study of identical twins. TCRdb fed the 5' RACE reads into MiXCR, producing one record per CDR3 protein. The sample includes 550,000 to 800,000 distinct CDR3 sequences, roughly 7.1% of them seen just once. The same specimen was also included in a second study, on yellow fever vaccine responses in identical twins.

Sequenced input: PBMCs. The receptors come from a woman between 18 and 29 years old in good health.

This clonotype showed up many times. The chain couples TRBV29-1 to TRBJ2-4; 7 bases are shared with TRBD1. Germline V gives CDR1 SQVTM, CDR2 ANQGSEA. The CDR3 length is 19 residues. J lost 0 bases, V lost 0 bases, and 14 bases had no gene match. Here the CDR3 DNA reads TGCAGCGTTGAAGATAACAGGGGAAGAGGTGGGGGAGCCAAAAACATTCAGTACTTC. This gives the protein CSVEDNRGRGGGAKNIQYF.

This clonotype was seen a few times. The rearrangement uses TRBV14 and TRBJ1-2, with a possible D match to TRBD1 (6 bases). CDR1 and CDR2 from the germline V gene are SGHDN and FVKESK. The V gene lost 3 bases and the J gene lost 8 bases, with 13 bases spanning the gap. The CDR3 is 13 amino acids. The CDR3 region is CASSHGGLSGYTF. CDR3 sequence (DNA): TGTGCCAGCAGCCACGGGGGGCTGAGCGGCTACACCTTC.

This clonotype was observed at least ten times. The chain links TRBV3-1 to TRBJ2-1, with TRBD1 as a possible D gene (6 bases). This CDR3 region has 14 residues. The germline gives CDR1 LGHDT, CDR2 YNNKEL (reference sequence). Between the trimmed V and J ends, which lost 3 bases and 6 bases, there was a span of 12 bases. The DNA of the CDR3 is TGTGCCAGCAGCCACGGGACATTATTCAATGAGCAGTTCTTC. The encoded protein is CASSHGTLFNEQFF.

The table lists this clonotype with many counts. This chain joins TRBV7-8 and TRBJ2-1; 12 nucleotides agree with TRBD2. Trimming took 4 bases from V and 6 from J; bases not matched to a gene: 7. The CDR3 contains 16 residues. Germline-derived CDR1 and CDR2 are SGHVS and FQNEAQ. The CDR3 loop is CASSSVTSGRFNEQFF. DNA for the CDR3: TGTGCCAGCAGCTCGGTGACTAGCGGGAGATTCAATGAGCAGTTCTTC. Using reference TRBV7-8 and TRBJ2-1 for the parts outside the CDR3, the full variable domain is GAGVSQSPRYKVAKRGQDVALRCDPISGHVSLFWYQQALGQGPEFLTYFQNEAQLDKSGLPSDRFFAERPEGSVSTLKIQRTQQEDSAVYLCASSSVTSGRFNEQFFGPGTRLTVL.

The V gene is TRBV7-2, the J gene TRBJ2-1, with 8 positions matching TRBD2. V was clipped by 6 bases and J by 2 bases; unmatched bases: 6. The CDR3 is 15 residues long. In germline, CDR1 is SGHTA, CDR2 FQGNSA. The CDR3 sequence is CASRRGGHTYNEQFF. Here the CDR3 DNA reads TGTGCCAGCAGACGCGGGGGGCATACCTACAATGAGCAGTTCTTC.

The sample holds many counts of this clonotype. The chain links TRBV15 to TRBJ2-7; the D is unclear. Trimming stripped 0 bases from V and 3 bases from J, with 24 bases between. Germline V gives CDR1 LNHNV, CDR2 YYDKDF (reference sequence). The length of the CDR3 is 19 residues. In nucleotides, the CDR3 is TGTGCCACCAGCAGAGATCTATCTGCCGAGGAACTCCCCGACTACGAGCAGTACTTC. Translating it yields CATSRDLSAEELPDYEQYF.

In DNA form, the CDR3 reads TGTGCCAGCGGCAAGACAGGGGACAATGAGCAGTTCTTC. Translated: CASGKTGDNEQFF. The V call is TRBV3-1, the J call TRBJ2-1; TRBD1 agrees at 8 bases. The ends lost 8 bases at V and 5 bases at J; junction bases unmatched: 5. Germline V gene data show CDR1 as LGHDT and CDR2 as YNNKEL (reference sequence). The length of the CDR3 is 13 residues.

The V gene is TRBV6-1, the J gene TRBJ2-7, with 10 bases fitting TRBD1. After removal of 7 bases from V and 4 bases from J, the junction contained 7 bases not matched to a gene. Germline loops: CDR1 MNHNS, CDR2 SASEGT. This CDR3 is 14 amino acids long. In nucleotides, the CDR3 is TGTGCCAGCAATACCGGGACAGGGGAATACGAGCAGTACGTC. It codes for CASNTGTGEYEQYV.

This clonotype was detected many times. The chain combines TRBV9 with TRBJ2-3; D is uncertain. Germline V lookup: CDR1 SGDLS, CDR2 YYNGEE. Trimming left V 5 bases short and J 3 bases short, with 4 bases between. CDR3 size: 11 residues. CDR3 DNA sequence: TGTGCCAGCAGTAAAACAGATACGCAGTATTTT. This sequence encodes CASSKTDTQYF. Full variable domain (rest looked up from reference TRBV9 and TRBJ2-3): DSGVTQTPKHLITATGQRVTLRCSPRSGDLSVYWYQQSLDQGLQFLIQYYNGEERAKGNILERFSAQQFPDLHSELNLSSLELGDSALYFCASSKTDTQYFGPGTRLTVL.

The chain recombines TRBV28 with TRBJ1-2, with 7 bases identical to TRBD1. The CDR3 runs 14 residues. With 6 bases clipped from V and 8 bases from J, the junction kept 12 bases outside the gene matches. Per the germline V gene, CDR1 is MDHEN and CDR2 is SYDVKM. CDR3 amino acids: CASRLTGATGGYTF. The CDR3 bases are TGTGCCAGCAGGCTAACAGGGGCGACCGGGGGCTACACCTTC.

There are a few counts of this clonotype. The gene calls are TRBV5-1 and TRBJ2-7; the match to TRBD2 covers 9 bases. Germline values: CDR1 SGHRS, CDR2 YFSETQ. J was trimmed by 3 bases and V by 0 bases; bases with no gene match: 1. CDR3 length equals 14 residues. Written as DNA, the CDR3 is TGCGCCAGCAGCTTGGCTAGCGGGGTCTACGAGCAGTACGTC. Residues: CASSLASGVYEQYV.

There are a few counts of this clonotype. The chain is built from TRBV6-1 and TRBJ1-3; D is unresolved. CDR1 and CDR2 (germline): MNHNS, SASEGT. The CDR3 covers 12 residues. V gave up 10 bases and J gave up 0 bases, with 7 bases separating them. The DNA of the CDR3 is TGTGCCACCGCAAACTCTGGAAACACCATATATTTT. Translating gives CATANSGNTIYF.

This rearrangement joins TRBV2 to TRBJ2-2; D gene uncertain. Looked up from germline, CDR1 is SNHLY and CDR2 is FYNNEI. The CDR3 consists of 16 residues. The V end was cut by 3 bases, the J end by 5 bases, with 16 bases between. The CDR3 DNA follows: TGTGCCAGCAGTGAGCGGACCACCCGTGGGACCGGGGAGCTGTTTTTT. Translation gives CASSERTTRGTGELFF.

This clonotype was seen repeatedly, ten times or more. The chain joins TRBV7-9 to TRBJ2-2, with D possibly TRBD1 on 5 matching bases. Trimming removed 6 bases from V and 0 bases from J, with 14 bases in between. Germline V gene data show CDR1 as SEHNR and CDR2 as FQNEAQ (reference sequence). The CDR3 loop spans 16 amino acids. This chain's CDR3 is CASRDTDLPNTGELFF. CDR3 sequence (DNA): TGTGCCAGCAGGGACACGGACCTTCCGAACACCGGGGAGCTGTTTTTT.

This clonotype was seen only a few times. V gene TRBV29-1 combines with J gene TRBJ1-3; D is undetermined. Trimming removed 6 bases from V and 3 bases from J, with 9 bases in between. The CDR3 consists of 12 residues. Germline V gives CDR1 SQVTM, CDR2 ANQGSEA. The CDR3 reads CSVMGSGNTIYF. CDR3 sequence (DNA): TGCAGCGTGATGGGTAGTGGAAACACCATATATTTT.

The J gene is TRBJ1-5, the V gene TRBV6-1; the D is unclear. From germline, CDR1 is MNHNS and CDR2 SASEGT. The CDR3 has 15 amino acids. Trimming shortened V by 6 bases and J by 7 bases, and 19 bases separated the two germline ends. CDR3 DNA: TGTGCCAGCAGCCCCAGGCGGGGAGGACGGCAGCCCCAGCATTTT. Amino acid sequence: CASSPRRGGRQPQHF.

This clonotype came up many times. The rearrangement joins TRBV12-3 or TRBV12-4 to TRBJ2-3, with D tentatively TRBD2 (6 bases). V was clipped by 7 bases and J by 6 bases, with 14 bases between them. The CDR3 runs to 13 residues. The CDR3: CASIRTTSDTQYF. CDR3 DNA sequence: TGTGCCAGCATCAGGACTACCAGCGATACGCAGTATTTT.

V is TRBV5-6 and J is TRBJ1-5; D is unresolved. Germline V lookup: CDR1 SGHDT, CDR2 YYEEEE. This CDR3 spans 12 amino acids. V gave up 2 bases and J gave up 7 bases, with 7 bases separating them. The CDR3 DNA is TGTGCCAGCAGCTTTTTTGGCCAGCCCCAGCATTTT. This encodes CASSFFGQPQHF.

Ten or more counts support this clonotype. J is TRBJ1-2 and V is TRBV12-3 or TRBV12-4; D is unclear. The V end lost 6 bases, the J end lost 6 bases, and 11 bases lay between the germline ends. The CDR3 totals 12 residues. CDR3 sequence: CASSPDTDGYTF. The CDR3 nucleotides read TGTGCCAGCAGCCCAGACACCGATGGCTACACCTTC.

A few counts support this clonotype. The CDR3 is CASSFHPYNEQFF. The CDR3 bases are TGTGCCAGCAGCTTTCACCCTTACAATGAGCAGTTCTTC. V is TRBV11-1 and J is TRBJ2-1; no reliable D call. V lost 3 bases, J lost 4 bases, and 7 bases lay in between. The CDR3 is 13 residues long. Germline values: CDR1 SGHAT, CDR2 FQDESV (reference sequence).

V gene TRBV6-1 combines with J gene TRBJ2-4, with D maybe TRBD1 (8 bases). V was clipped by 6 bases and J by 9 bases, with 15 bases between them. The germline V gene has CDR1 MNHNS and CDR2 SASEGT. CDR3 length: 13 amino acids. CDR3 nucleotides: TGTGCCAGCAGGTCGACAGGGGAGGGCATTCAGTACTTC. Its protein product is CASRSTGEGIQYF.

The CDR3 coding sequence is TGTGCCAGCAGAGCTTTGGGGGAGGGGCGAGAGACCCAGTACTTC. Its translation is CASRALGEGRETQYF. The gene calls are TRBV28 and TRBJ2-5; 7 bases line up with TRBD2. This CDR3 is 15 amino acids long. V was clipped by 6 bases and J by 4 bases; unmatched bases: 11. CDR1 is MDHEN, CDR2 SYDVKM, per germline.

The rearrangement joins TRBV11-1 to TRBJ2-1; 10 nucleotides align to TRBD2. Trimming cost V 6 bases and J 9 bases; bases outside gene matches: 20. The CDR3 is made up of 18 amino acids. Germline V gene sequence: CDR1 SGHAT, CDR2 FQDESV (reference sequence). The CDR3 loop reads CASSKKTREAGGRFEQFF. CDR3 in DNA: TGTGCCAGCAGTAAGAAAACCCGGGAAGCGGGAGGGCGCTTTGAGCAGTTCTTC.

In this sample, this clonotype turned up many times. This chain connects TRBV24-1 to TRBJ2-1, with 7 bases identical to TRBD1. The CDR3 consists of 13 residues. Germline loops: CDR1 KGHDR, CDR2 SFDVKD. V lost 9 bases, J lost 5 bases, and 6 bases stayed unmatched. The CDR3 sequence is CATGQALNNEQFF. For the CDR3, the DNA is TGTGCCACCGGACAGGCCCTTAACAATGAGCAGTTCTTC.

This clonotype was seen more than once but under ten times. The chain carries TRBV6-5 and TRBJ1-1; a possible D gene is TRBD1 (5 bases). The CDR3 is 14 residues long. In germline, CDR1 is MNHEY, CDR2 SVGAGI. V lost 6 bases, J lost 1 base, and 12 bases lay in between. The CDR3 DNA reads as TGTGCCAGCAGATACGACGGGGGGAACACTGAAGCTTTCTTT. The encoded protein is CASRYDGGNTEAFF.

This clonotype was picked up many times. The rearrangement links TRBV20-1 to TRBJ1-1; 8 bases map to TRBD1. This CDR3 is 13 amino acids long. In germline, CDR1 is DFQATT, CDR2 SNEGSKA (reference sequence). V lost 3 bases, J lost 5 bases, and 5 bases stayed unmatched. This CDR3 is CSASRTGRTEAFF. DNA of the CDR3: TGCAGTGCTAGTAGGACAGGGAGAACTGAAGCTTTCTTT.

This clonotype came up a few times. The V call is TRBV19, the J call TRBJ2-3, with 11 bases lining up with TRBD2. V trimming: 6 bases; J trimming: 4 bases; junction bases outside the gene matches: 6. Germline CDR1 LNHDA, CDR2 SQIVND (reference sequence). The CDR3 is made up of 15 amino acids. CDR3 in amino acids: CASRTIAGGADTQYF. CDR3 DNA sequence: TGTGCCAGTAGGACAATAGCGGGGGGGGCAGATACGCAGTATTTT.

This clonotype showed up many times. The rearrangement uses TRBV29-1 and TRBJ1-1; TRBD1 might be the D (6 bases). The germline CDR1 and CDR2 sequences are SQVTM and ANQGSEA. V gave up 7 bases and J gave up 0 bases, with 12 bases separating them. This CDR3 is 13 amino acids long. In DNA, the CDR3 is TGCAGCGCCAGGGACACTTTGAACACTGAAGCTTTCTTT. This gives the protein CSARDTLNTEAFF.

V gene TRBV25-1 combines with J gene TRBJ2-1; a possible D gene is TRBD1 (6 bases). Germline CDR1 MGHDK, CDR2 SYGVNS. The CDR3 extends over 15 amino acids. V was clipped by 4 bases and J by 4 bases, with 14 bases between them. The CDR3 DNA follows: TGTGCCAGCAGTGCGACAGGCTTATCTTACAATGAGCAGTTCTTC. This encodes CASSATGLSYNEQFF.

This clonotype was counted between two and nine times. The rearrangement uses TRBV7-9 and TRBJ1-1, with D unresolved. The V and J ends lost 2 bases and 4 bases respectively, with 11 bases between them. Germline V CDR1 and CDR2: SEHNR, FQNEAQ (reference sequence). This CDR3 has 14 amino acids. The CDR3 sequence: CASSLNLEGTEAFF. CDR3 in DNA: TGTGCCAGCAGCTTAAACCTCGAGGGCACTGAAGCTTTCTTT.